These 10 T cell receptor beta chains came from one sample sequenced in a study of shared clonotypes between healthy human individuals. The method was immunoSEQ multiplex PCR; TCRdb's version includes in-frame clones alone and lacks a portion of them. The profile shows millions of clones, approximately 94% of them singletons. CD8 cells regarded as naive lacked CD45RO, were positively chosen for CCR7, and omitted terminally differentiated effector memory CD45RA+ cells. The specimen was naive CD8+ T cells sorted from blood. Receptor source: a man aged 18 to 29 in good health.

The chain recombines TRBV6-5 with TRBJ2-5, with D perhaps matching TRBD1 (5 bases). This CDR3 has 13 residues. Trimming removed 5 bases from V and 4 bases from J, with 11 bases in between. In germline, CDR1 is MNHEY, CDR2 SVGAGI. CDR3 nucleotide sequence: TGTGCCAGCAGTGGCAGGGTGCTAGAGACCCAGTACTTC. Protein: CASSGRVLETQYF.

The chain couples TRBV27 to TRBJ2-7; the D is unclear. Trimming took 6 bases from V and 0 from J, leaving 9 bases between them. This CDR3 comprises 13 residues. Germline assignment: CDR1 MNHEY and CDR2 SMNVEV (reference sequence). DNA of the CDR3: TGTGCCAGCAGCATTGGGATCTCCTACGAGCAGTACTTC. As protein: CASSIGISYEQYF.

The genes are TRBV7-9 and TRBJ2-2, with D uncertain. The CDR3 is made up of 17 amino acids. Per germline, CDR1 SEHNR and CDR2 FQNEAQ (reference sequence). Trimming took off 3 bases at V and 5 bases at J, with 19 bases between the two ends. CDR3 region: CASSLPLGTVGTGELFF. CDR3 nucleotide sequence: TGTGCCAGCAGCTTGCCGCTGGGCACCGTAGGGACCGGGGAGCTGTTTTTT.

The chain joins TRBV7-9 to TRBJ2-7; D uncertain. Trimming took off 4 bases at V and 6 bases at J, with 28 bases between the two ends. The germline gives CDR1 SEHNR, CDR2 FQNEAQ (reference sequence). CDR3 length: 18 residues. CDR3 sequence: CASSSPRENRARSSEQYF. CDR3 nucleotides: TGTGCCAGCAGCTCCCCTAGGGAAAACCGGGCGCGGAGTTCCGAGCAGTACTTC.

This rearrangement joins TRBV7-2 to TRBJ2-2, with D perhaps TRBD1 (6 bases). This CDR3 comprises 17 residues. Germline CDR1 reads SGHTA; CDR2 reads FQGNSA. Trimming removed 3 bases at V and 2 bases at J, with 16 bases between. The CDR3 DNA is TGTGCCAGCAGCTTTGCGGTCAGGACAGATAACACCGGGGAGCTGTTTTTT. This codes for CASSFAVRTDNTGELFF.

The chain employs TRBV19 and TRBJ2-7; a possible D gene is TRBD2 (5 bases). Between the trimmed V and J ends, which lost 6 bases and 7 bases, there was a span of 16 bases. The germline CDR1 and CDR2 sequences are LNHDA and SQIVND (reference sequence). The CDR3 covers 13 residues. The CDR3 DNA follows: TGTGCCAGTAGCGCCGCGGATCAGCGGGAGCAGTACTTC. Translated: CASSAADQREQYF.

This clone is a singleton in its sample. The chain carries TRBV6-5 and TRBJ2-2; 8 bases match TRBD2. The V segment lost 2 bases and the J segment 8 bases; nucleotides outside the gene matches: 7. The CDR3 spans 15 residues. Per the germline V gene, CDR1 is MNHEY and CDR2 is SVGAGI. CDR3 residues: CASSYAREGRGELFF. The CDR3, as DNA: TGTGCCAGCAGTTACGCTCGGGAGGGCAGAGGGGAGCTGTTTTTT.

The CDR3 DNA follows: TGTGCCAGCAGTGCACCCCCGGCAGGGGTCGATAATAACTACGAGCAGTACTTC. This sequence encodes CASSAPPAGVDNNYEQYF. The gene calls are TRBV28 and TRBJ2-7; perhaps TRBD1 as D (6 bases). Trimming left V 5 bases short and J 3 bases short, with 26 bases between. CDR3 length: 18 residues. Germline V lookup: CDR1 MDHEN, CDR2 SYDVKM.

The chain links TRBV15 to TRBJ2-7; 8 positions match TRBD1. CDR1 LNHNV and CDR2 YYDKDF come from the germline V gene (reference sequence). With V trimmed by 0 bases and J by 3 bases, 4 bases remained unmatched. This CDR3 contains 15 residues. The CDR3, as DNA: TGTGCCACCAGCAGAGATCAGGGGGCCGGCTACGAGCAGTACTTC. Translated: CATSRDQGAGYEQYF.

The V and J genes are TRBV29-1 and TRBJ2-7; D assignment may be TRBD1 or TRBD2 (5 bases each). V lost 6 bases and J lost 4, with 19 bases in between. Looked up from germline, CDR1 is SQVTM and CDR2 is ANQGSEA. The CDR3 spans 14 residues. CDR3 bases: TGCAGCGTCTCCTCAGGGAGCGGTACGTACGAGCAGTACTTC. Protein product: CSVSSGSGTYEQYF.